The 12 T cell receptor beta chains reported below all come from one sample, sequenced in a study of blood T cell repertoires in COVID-19. Profiling relied on immunoSEQ multiplex PCR, and the TCRdb table lists in-frame clones only, not all of them. The sample comprises tens of thousands of clones, 85% of which are singletons, and under 4.5% rests with the top ten. The sequenced sample was peripheral blood. The receptors were sampled from a man aged 55 to 70 with acute or convalescent COVID-19.

This clone was picked up a small number of times. The gene calls are TRBV13 and TRBJ2-3, with 8 bases that match TRBD2. V dropped 2 bases and J dropped 4; count of bases not matched to a gene: 5. CDR1 is PRHDT, CDR2 FYEKMQ, per germline (reference sequence). This CDR3 region has 15 residues. Here the CDR3 reads CASSLTGGFSDTQYF. In nucleotides, the CDR3 is TGTGCCAGCAGCTTAACGGGGGGGTTTTCAGATACGCAGTATTTT. The variable domain in full, with the rest retrieved from reference TRBV13 and TRBJ2-3, is AAGVIQSPRHLIKEKRETATLKCYPIPRHDTVYWYQQGPGQDPQFLISFYEKMQSDKGSIPDRFSAQQFSDYHSELNMSSLELGDSALYFCASSLTGGFSDTQYFGPGTRLTVL.

The V gene is TRBV4-2, the J gene TRBJ2-5, with 10 bases lining up with TRBD2. Germline CDR1 reads LGHNA; CDR2 reads YNFKEQ. The CDR3 loop spans 15 amino acids. The ends lost 1 base at V and 4 bases at J; junction bases unmatched: 3. The CDR3 loop is CASSQVAGGRETQYF. In DNA form, the CDR3 reads TGTGCCAGCAGCCAAGTAGCGGGGGGCCGAGAGACCCAGTACTTC.

The chain recombines TRBV4-1 with TRBJ2-6; a weak D match, TRBD1 (5 bases). The CDR3 covers 16 residues. Germline CDR1 and CDR2: MGHRA and YSYEKL. V was clipped by 4 bases and J by 0 bases, with 10 bases between them. CDR3 sequence (DNA): TGCGCCAGCAGCCCCACCCAGGGCTCTGGGGCCAACGTCCTGACTTTC. As protein: CASSPTQGSGANVLTF.

The V call is TRBV5-1, the J call TRBJ2-2, with 8 bases that match TRBD1. This CDR3 contains 19 residues. The germline gives CDR1 SGHRS, CDR2 YFSETQ. J gave up 3 bases and V 1 base, and 14 bases lay outside the gene matches. The CDR3 reads CASSLTFGQGALDTGELFF. The CDR3, as DNA: TGCGCCAGCAGCTTGACTTTCGGACAGGGCGCCTTGGACACCGGGGAGCTGTTTTTT.

This rearrangement joins TRBV7-2 to TRBJ2-7; a weak D match, TRBD2 (6 bases). Trimming removed 4 bases at V and 3 bases at J, with 13 bases between. The CDR3 is 14 amino acids. CDR1 is SGHTA and CDR2 is FQGNSA in the germline V gene. The CDR3 loop is CASSSYSGIYEQYF. The CDR3 DNA is TGTGCCAGCAGCTCCTATAGCGGAATCTACGAGCAGTACTTC.

The V gene is TRBV5-1, the J gene TRBJ2-5; a weak D match, TRBD2 (6 bases). The CDR3 loop spans 13 amino acids. Per germline, CDR1 SGHRS and CDR2 YFSETQ. The ends were cut back, 3 bases at V and 2 bases at J, with 8 bases in the middle. The CDR3 coding sequence is TGCGCCAGCAGCTGGGGGGTACAAGAGACCCAGTACTTC. Residues: CASSWGVQETQYF.

This sequence joins TRBV2 and TRBJ2-5; maybe TRBD1 (6 bases). CDR1 SNHLY and CDR2 FYNNEI come from the germline V gene. With 5 bases removed from V and 2 bases from J, the gap between germline ends came to 12 bases. The CDR3 extends over 14 amino acids. This chain's CDR3 is CASSRTVIQETQYF. For the CDR3, the DNA is TGTGCCAGCAGTAGGACAGTCATTCAAGAGACCCAGTACTTC.

V and J are TRBV6-5 and TRBJ1-1, with unresolved D. Deletions cut 6 bases from V and 1 base from J, with 12 bases between. Germline V CDR1 and CDR2: MNHEY, SVGAGI. The length of the CDR3 is 14 residues. CDR3 region: CASRPRPENTEAFF. In DNA, the CDR3 is TGTGCCAGCAGGCCCAGGCCGGAGAACACTGAAGCTTTCTTT.

This sequence joins TRBV18 and TRBJ2-1; D is possibly TRBD2 (6 bases). There are 13 residues in the CDR3. With 3 bases removed from V and 7 bases from J, the gap between germline ends came to 10 bases. CDR1 KGHSH and CDR2 LQKENI come from the germline V gene. CDR3 amino acids: CASSPAGYNEQFF. The CDR3 nucleotides read TGTGCCAGCTCACCGGCGGGGTATAATGAGCAGTTCTTC.

This chain links TRBV5-1 with TRBJ1-6; D call uncertain. The CDR3 is 15 amino acids. Trimming removed 1 base from V and 7 bases from J, with 12 bases in between. Germline V lookup: CDR1 SGHRS, CDR2 YFSETQ. This CDR3 reads CASSLSGVENSPLHF. DNA for the CDR3: TGCGCCAGCAGCTTGTCTGGTGTGGAGAATTCACCCCTCCACTTT.

This clone was detected once. The chain couples TRBV19 to TRBJ2-7, with no clear D. The CDR3 sequence is 14 residues long. Germline CDR1 reads LNHDA; CDR2 reads SQIVND (reference sequence). With 2 bases removed from V and 3 bases from J, the gap between germline ends came to 11 bases. The CDR3 sequence is CASSIQAFLYEQYF. DNA of the CDR3: TGTGCCAGTAGTATACAGGCCTTTCTCTACGAGCAGTACTTC.

The DNA of the CDR3 is TGTGCCAGCAGCCGATTGGGACTAGCGGAACAAGAGACCCAGTACTTC. Residues: CASSRLGLAEQETQYF. The rearrangement uses TRBV3-1 (or the pseudogene TRBV3-2) and TRBJ2-5; 11 bases are shared with TRBD2. The CDR3 contains 16 residues. V lost 4 bases to trimming and J lost 2 bases; unmatched junction nucleotides: 6. Germline CDR1 reads LGHDT; CDR2 reads YNNKEL (reference sequence).